The rows below give T cell receptor beta chains drawn from one sample of a study. TCRdb re-derived calls from the 5' RACE reads in MiXCR, one entry per CDR3 protein. The table records 52,000 or so distinct CDR3 sequences, roughly 20% of them present only once. The specimen was tumor-infiltrating Tregs sorted from the breast tumor. These receptors were obtained from a female donor with breast cancer. Each CDR3 is given with its conserved first and last residue. D genes are given only for firm matches. The size entry is marked missing in some rows and otherwise reads once, few, many or a size class.

TRBJ1-5 | TRBD1 | TRBV28 | few | CATATGSQPQHF | TGTGCCACCGCGACAGGGAGTCAGCCCCAGCATTTT
TRBJ2-3 | NA | TRBV7-9 | NA | CASASRGSTDTQYF | TGTGCCAGCGCTTCAAGGGGAAGCACAGATACGCAGTATTTT
TRBJ2-2 | NA | TRBV3-1 | NA | CASSLQGPSNTGELFF | TGTGCCAGCAGCCTCCAGGGACCCTCTAACACCGGGGAGCTGTTTTTT
TRBJ2-1 | NA | TRBV4-1 | many | CASSPYMGRNNEQFF | TGCGCCAGCAGCCCTTATATGGGCCGTAACAATGAGCAGTTCTTC
TRBJ2-7 | TRBD1 | TRBV29-1 | few | CSVVRAGDSSYEQYF | TGCAGCGTTGTAAGGGCAGGGGACAGCTCCTACGAGCAGTACTTC
TRBJ2-5 | NA | TRBV7-8 | NA | CASSFNRKETQYF | TGTGCCAGCAGCTTCAACAGAAAAGAGACCCAGTACTTC
TRBJ2-1 | TRBD2 | TRBV5-1 | many | CASSLITSGASEFF | TGCGCCAGCAGCTTGATTACTAGCGGGGCTAGCGAGTTCTTC
TRBJ2-5 | NA | TRBV12-3/TRBV12-4 | many | CASSLVSSPGTQYF | TGTGCCAGCAGTTTAGTATCGTCTCCGGGGACCCAGTACTTC
TRBJ1-1 | NA | TRBV7-8 | NA | CASSLNMGNTEAFF | TGTGCCAGCAGTCTTAATATGGGGAACACTGAAGCTTTCTTT
TRBJ2-7 | NA | TRBV7-2 | NA | CASSVGGRGSELYF | TGTGCCAGCAGCGTCGGGGGACGGGGCTCCGAGCTGTACTTC
TRBJ2-1 | NA | TRBV12-5 | NA | CASGLVERVYNEQFF | TGTGCTAGTGGTTTGGTAGAGCGGGTATACAATGAGCAGTTCTTC
TRBJ2-3 | TRBD2 | TRBV6-6 | NA | CASSRSGSGIDTQYF | TGTGCCAGCAGCCGGAGCGGGAGCGGGATAGATACGCAGTATTTT
TRBJ1-1 | NA | TRBV10-1 | many | CASSERLGLEAFF | TGCGCCAGCAGTGAGCGTCTGGGACTCGAAGCTTTCTTT
TRBJ2-3 | NA | TRBV6-5 | few | CASRRGGGDTQYF | TGTGCCAGCAGGCGAGGGGGAGGGGATACGCAGTATTTT
TRBJ1-5 | NA | TRBV12-3/TRBV12-4 | NA | CASSYGIQPQHF | TGTGCCAGCAGCTACGGGATACAGCCCCAGCATTTT
TRBJ1-1 | NA | TRBV4-1 | few | CASSQIQGTNTEAFF | TGCGCCAGCAGCCAAATACAGGGAACGAACACTGAAGCTTTCTTT
TRBJ1-3 | NA | TRBV10-3 | once | CAISTGDSENTIYF | TGTGCCATCAGTACAGGAGACTCTGAAAACACCATATATTTT
TRBJ1-2 | NA | TRBV12-3/TRBV12-4 | few | CASSRGGQGGYTF | TGTGCCAGCAGTAGGGGTGGACAAGGCGGCTACACCTTC
TRBJ2-5 | NA | TRBV24-1 | few | CATSDLGSGPAETQYF | TGTGCCACCAGTGATTTGGGCAGTGGGCCAGCAGAGACCCAGTACTTC
TRBJ1-1 | TRBD1 | TRBV6-5 | many | CASSESAGQGSPEAFF | TGTGCCAGCAGCGAATCGGCGGGACAGGGGAGCCCTGAAGCTTTCTTT
TRBJ2-3 | NA | TRBV4-3 | many | CASSQDSEGTDTQYF | TGCGCCAGCAGCCAAGACAGCGAGGGCACAGATACGCAGTATTTT
TRBJ2-7 | NA | TRBV14 | NA | CASSQTSYEQYF | TGTGCCAGCAGCCAAACTTCCTACGAGCAGTACTTC
TRBJ2-2 | NA | TRBV4-3 | few | CASSQVRGTGELFF | TGCGCCAGCAGCCAAGTAAGGGGAACCGGGGAGCTGTTTTTT
TRBJ2-2 | NA | TRBV12-3/TRBV12-4 | many | CASSLAASGELFF | TGTGCCAGCAGTTTAGCGGCATCCGGGGAGCTGTTTTTT
TRBJ2-1 | TRBD2 | TRBV4-1 | NA | CASSQDDYQGTSGSDEQFF | TGCGCCAGCAGCCAAGATGATTACCAGGGAACTAGCGGGAGTGATGAGCAGTTCTTC
TRBJ2-5 | TRBD2 | TRBV5-5 | NA | CASSLPPTSVEETQYF | TGTGCCAGCAGCTTGCCCCCAACTAGCGTAGAAGAGACCCAGTACTTC
TRBJ1-4 | NA | TRBV12-3/TRBV12-4 | NA | CASSPGTSATNEKLFF | TGTGCCAGCAGTCCGGGGACCTCCGCAACTAATGAAAAACTGTTTTTT
TRBJ2-5 | TRBD1 | TRBV24-1 | NA | CATSDSRTGRQETQYF | TGTGCCACCAGTGATTCAAGGACAGGGAGGCAAGAGACCCAGTACTTC
TRBJ2-5 | NA | TRBV29-1 | few | CSAERRRRETQYF | TGCAGCGCCGAGCGGAGAAGGAGAGAGACCCAGTACTTC
TRBJ1-5 | NA | TRBV6-2/TRBV6-3 | NA | CASSSSPQGQPQHF | TGTGCCAGCAGTTCCTCCCCGCAGGGCCAGCCCCAGCATTTT
TRBJ1-1 | TRBD1 | TRBV7-9 | many | CASRTGGLNTEAFF | TGTGCCAGCAGGACAGGGGGATTGAACACTGAAGCTTTCTTT
TRBJ2-1 | NA | TRBV7-9 | few | CASSLGGLEQFF | TGTGCCAGCAGCTTAGGCGGACTTGAGCAGTTCTTC
TRBJ1-2 | TRBD1 | TRBV27 | NA | CASSSRDRGHGYTF | TGTGCCAGCAGTTCCCGGGACAGGGGCCATGGCTACACCTTC
TRBJ1-2 | NA | TRBV7-2 | many | CASSIDSLYGYTF | TGTGCCAGCAGCATAGACAGTCTCTATGGCTACACCTTC
TRBJ2-3 | TRBD2 | TRBV20-1 | few | CSALVGTLAGGRAQYF | TGCAGTGCTCTAGTAGGGACGCTAGCGGGAGGGCGAGCGCAGTATTTT
TRBJ2-1 | TRBD2 | TRBV20-1 | NA | CSALMSGISYNEQFF | TGCAGTGCACTGATGAGCGGGATCTCCTACAATGAGCAGTTCTTC
TRBJ2-2 | NA | TRBV5-1 | many | CASSLKQANTGELFF | TGCGCCAGCAGCTTGAAACAGGCGAACACCGGGGAGCTGTTTTTT
TRBJ1-1 | NA | TRBV5-1 | many | CASSGGFSSDTEAFF | TGCGCCAGCAGCGGGGGCTTTTCATCGGACACTGAAGCTTTCTTT
TRBJ2-3 | TRBD2 | TRBV10-2 | many | CASSESGGLSTQYF | TGCGCCAGCAGTGAATCGGGAGGATTGAGTACGCAGTATTTT
TRBJ2-3 | NA | TRBV2 | few | CASSGDFRTDTQYF | TGTGCCAGCAGTGGTGACTTCCGCACAGATACGCAGTATTTT
TRBJ1-1 | TRBD1 | TRBV3-1 | NA | CASSGTANTEAFF | TGTGCCAGCAGTGGGACAGCGAACACTGAAGCTTTCTTT
TRBJ1-5 | NA | TRBV15 | NA | CATSRRGDQPQHF | TGTGCCACCAGCAGGAGGGGCGATCAGCCCCAGCATTTT
TRBJ1-1 | NA | TRBV7-9 | NA | CTSSQMGTEAFF | TGTACCAGCAGCCAAATGGGCACTGAAGCTTTCTTT
TRBJ2-1 | TRBD2 | TRBV20-1 | many | CSALAGGNNEQFF | TGCAGTGCTTTAGCGGGAGGGAACAATGAGCAGTTCTTC
TRBJ2-7 | TRBD2 | TRBV5-1 | few | CASSLVGREHDEQYF | TGCGCCAGCAGCTTGGTTGGGCGGGAGCACGACGAGCAGTACTTC
TRBJ2-5 | TRBD1 | TRBV27 | NA | CASSRTGFETQYF | TGTGCCAGCAGCCGGACAGGGTTCGAGACCCAGTACTTC
TRBJ2-3 | NA | TRBV6-1 | few | CASTTSGAPDTDTQYF | TGTGCCAGCACCACCTCCGGGGCGCCGGACACAGATACGCAGTATTTT
TRBJ2-3 | TRBD1 | TRBV12-3/TRBV12-4 | few | CASSDRGRGDTQYF | TGTGCCAGCAGTGACAGGGGGCGCGGAGATACGCAGTATTTT
TRBJ2-5 | NA | TRBV10-3 | few | CAISDPGSERETQYF | TGTGCCATCAGTGACCCGGGGTCGGAGCGAGAGACCCAGTACTTC
TRBJ2-5 | TRBD1 | TRBV5-1 | many | CASSLEGRGQSETQYF | TGCGCCAGCAGCTTGGAAGGCAGGGGGCAGTCGGAGACCCAGTACTTC